Sequencing of this TCR beta chain was carried out in a study of blood T cell repertoires in COVID-19. Overall study context: The United States, Italy and Spain supplied acute and convalescent COVID-19 samples.

Profiling relied on immunoSEQ multiplex PCR, and the TCRdb table lists in-frame clones only, not all of them. The sample lists over 70,000 clones; less than 95% were seen once. V was pared by 3 bases and J by 4 bases, with 13 bases between. Germline CDR1 GTSNPN, CDR2 SVGIG (reference sequence). The CDR3 is made up of 14 amino acids. The source material was peripheral blood. The TCR comes from a man between 18 and 35 years old with COVID-19, enrolled during active disease. The V gene is TRBV30, the J gene TRBJ2-1, with a weak D call TRBD2 (5 bases). DNA for the CDR3: TGTGCCTGGAGGGCTAGCAGAACGTACAATGAGCAGTTCTTC. It encodes CAWRASRTYNEQFF.